What follows are 28 T cell receptor beta chains derived from one specimen sequenced in a study of sequential checkpoint blockade in melanoma. Produced via immunoSEQ multiplex PCR; TCRdb's table is partial and in-frame only. The sample lists about 19,000 clones, around 83% occurring once. Treatment described: randomized to nivolumab then ipilimumab (arm A) or the reverse (arm B). Sample: CD8+ T cells sorted from blood (inferred from file names), taken from a patient given nivolumab and ipilimumab in sequence. These receptors were taken from a human donor with melanoma.

This clone was observed once. The rearrangement uses TRBV30 and TRBJ2-7; tentatively, D is TRBD2 (6 bases). Germline V gene data show CDR1 as GTSNPN and CDR2 as SVGIG (reference sequence). The V gene lost 2 bases and the J gene lost 7 bases, with 18 bases spanning the gap. The CDR3 runs 14 residues. CDR3 in DNA: TGTGCCTGGAGTTTAGACAGCTCTCGGGGGGAGCAGTACTTC. This codes for CAWSLDSSRGEQYF.

This CDR3 is CASSSTWDVGGFEETQYF. CDR3 DNA sequence: TGCGCCAGCAGCTCCACCTGGGATGTGGGAGGGTTCGAAGAGACCCAGTACTTC. The V call is TRBV5-1, the J call TRBJ2-5, with 7 bases identical to TRBD2. The V segment lost 3 bases and the J segment 3 bases; nucleotides outside the gene matches: 17. CDR3 length: 18 residues. CDR1 is SGHRS and CDR2 is YFSETQ in the germline V gene.

The genes are TRBV28 and TRBJ1-4; no reliable D call. V dropped 7 bases and J dropped 10 bases, with 16 bases sitting between them. This CDR3 has 13 amino acids. Germline CDR1 is MDHEN and CDR2 is SYDVKM. The CDR3 region has the DNA TGTGCCAGCAATCTGCTAGTCCGGGGAAAACTGTTTTTT. Its translation: CASNLLVRGKLFF. The whole variable domain, remainder taken from reference TRBV28 and TRBJ1-4, is DVKVTQSSRYLVKRTGEKVFLECVQDMDHENMFWYRQDPGLGLRLIYFSYDVKMKEKGDIPEGYSVSREKKERFSLILESASTNQTSMYLCASNLLVRGKLFFGSGTQLSVL.

The rearrangement links TRBV2 to TRBJ1-6, with D unclear. Between the trimmed V and J ends, which lost 6 bases and 0 bases, there was a span of 9 bases. The CDR3 extends over 15 amino acids. CDR1 SNHLY and CDR2 FYNNEI come from the germline V gene. This CDR3 is CASRHGSSYNSPLHF. The DNA for the CDR3 is TGTGCCAGCAGGCACGGGAGCTCCTATAATTCACCCCTCCACTTT. The full variable domain, completed using reference TRBV2 and TRBJ1-6, is EPEVTQTPSHQVTQMGQEVILRCVPISNHLYFYWYRQILGQKVEFLVSFYNNEISEKSEIFDDQFSVERPDGSNFTLKIRSTKLEDSAMYFCASRHGSSYNSPLHFGNGTRLTVT.

This clone was recorded a few times. The chain uses TRBV27 and TRBJ1-1; no definite D call. CDR1 is MNHEY and CDR2 is SMNVEV in the germline V gene (reference sequence). This CDR3 spans 15 amino acids. Trimming left V 1 base short and J 2 bases short, with 11 bases between. CDR3 sequence: CASSLFAGGNTEAFF. The CDR3 DNA reads as TGTGCCAGCAGTTTATTTGCTGGAGGTAACACTGAAGCTTTCTTT.

A remark on this clone: The germline gene is not matched at one end of the junction; a read error may be the cause. The V gene is TRBV27, the J gene TRBJ1-3; the match to TRBD1 covers 11 bases. The CDR3 is 15 amino acids. Germline V gives CDR1 MNHEY, CDR2 SMNVEV (reference sequence). This CDR3 is CANSLGTGGGNTIYF. The CDR3 DNA reads as TGTGCCAACAGTTTAGGGACAGGGGGTGGAAACACCATATATTTT.

This clone was seen a single time. This chain connects TRBV7-9 to TRBJ1-5; no clear D. Trimming removed 4 bases from V and 6 bases from J, with 16 bases in between. The germline CDR1 and CDR2 sequences are SEHNR and FQNEAQ (reference sequence). The CDR3 is made up of 15 amino acids. The DNA of the CDR3 is TGTGCCAGCAGCTCCGGGGTAGCGGCGGCTCAGCCCCAGCATTTT. Its translation: CASSSGVAAAQPQHF.

By proportion, this clone is medium-sized. The CDR3 spells CAISDFGGRAYEQYF. The CDR3 DNA sequence: TGTGCCATCAGTGATTTTGGCGGGAGGGCCTACGAGCAGTACTTC. The chain combines TRBV10-3 with TRBJ2-7, with 9 bases fitting TRBD2. The CDR3 sequence is 15 residues long. Looked up from germline, CDR1 is ENHRY and CDR2 is SYGVKD. V lost 3 bases, J lost 2 bases, and 5 bases stayed unmatched.

This chain connects TRBV28 to TRBJ2-2; no reliable D call. Germline assignment: CDR1 MDHEN and CDR2 SYDVKM. The V gene lost 5 bases and the J gene lost 2 bases, with 6 bases spanning the gap. The length of the CDR3 is 13 residues. The CDR3, as DNA: TGTGCCAGCAGTCCGAGAAACACCGGGGAGCTGTTTTTT. Translated, it gives CASSPRNTGELFF.

The chain has TRBV19 and TRBJ1-5; 8 bases are a match to TRBD1. This CDR3 spans 15 amino acids. Germline loops: CDR1 LNHDA, CDR2 SQIVND (reference sequence). With 3 bases clipped from V and 4 bases from J, the junction kept 5 bases outside the gene matches. As DNA, the CDR3 is TGTGCCAGTAGTATCACGACAGGGGCTAATCAGCCCCAGCATTTT. This sequence encodes CASSITTGANQPQHF.

The chain joins TRBV2 to TRBJ2-1; 8 bases are shared with TRBD1. V lost 2 bases to trimming and J lost 2 bases; unmatched junction nucleotides: 2. CDR1 is SNHLY and CDR2 is FYNNEI in the germline V gene. This CDR3 is built from 15 residues. CDR3 sequence reads: CASSETGGPYNEQFF. In nucleotides, the CDR3 is TGTGCCAGCAGTGAAACAGGGGGTCCCTACAATGAGCAGTTCTTC.

The chain carries TRBV5-4 and TRBJ2-1; tentatively, D is TRBD2 (5 bases). Germline CDR1 and CDR2: SGHNT and YYREEE (reference sequence). The CDR3 covers 11 residues. Trimming pared 9 bases from V and 8 bases from J, leaving 12 bases between. The CDR3 spells CATSAGDEQFF. CDR3 sequence (DNA): TGTGCCACCTCGGCGGGCGATGAGCAGTTCTTC. Full variable domain (missing parts from reference TRBV5-4 and TRBJ2-1): ETGVTQSPTHLIKTRGQQVTLRCSSQSGHNTVSWYQQALGQGPQFIFQYYREEENGRGNFPPRFSGLQFPNYSSELNVNALELDDSALYLCATSAGDEQFFGPGTRLTVL.

The chain joins TRBV19 to TRBJ1-1, with D hard to call. The CDR3 loop spans 11 amino acids. The V end was cut by 6 bases, the J end by 5 bases, with 7 bases between. Germline V gene sequence: CDR1 LNHDA, CDR2 SQIVND (reference sequence). The CDR3 sequence: CASRASTEAFF. The CDR3 DNA reads TGTGCCAGTAGGGCAAGTACTGAAGCTTTCTTT.

The V call is TRBV9, the J call TRBJ1-1, with D possibly being TRBD1 (6 bases). Germline V gene sequence: CDR1 SGDLS, CDR2 YYNGEE. The CDR3 contains 14 residues. V lost 4 bases, J lost 0 bases, and 10 bases lay in between. The DNA for the CDR3 is TGTGCCAGCAGCATCGGACAGATGAACACTGAAGCTTTCTTT. Its translation: CASSIGQMNTEAFF.

The chain has TRBV27 and TRBJ2-5; 7 nucleotides align to TRBD1. Looked up from germline, CDR1 is MNHEY and CDR2 is SMNVEV (reference sequence). This CDR3 has 14 residues. V trimming: 5 bases; J trimming: 2 bases; junction bases outside the gene matches: 5. The CDR3 loop is CASSEGTVQETQYF. The CDR3 DNA is TGTGCCAGCAGTGAGGGGACAGTACAAGAGACCCAGTACTTC.

The chain is built from TRBV27 and TRBJ2-7; TRBD2 aligns across 8 bases. This CDR3 spans 15 amino acids. CDR1 and CDR2 from the germline V gene are MNHEY and SMNVEV (reference sequence). Trimming at V came to 4 bases and at J to 7 bases, leaving 12 bases not matched to a gene. The CDR3 region is CASSSLPGGPGEQYF. The CDR3 bases are TGTGCCAGCAGTTCACTTCCGGGAGGGCCGGGGGAGCAGTACTTC.

The rearrangement links TRBV5-1 to TRBJ2-2, with D unclear. The CDR3 contains 15 residues. Trimming left V 0 bases short and J 5 bases short, with 11 bases between. From germline, CDR1 is SGHRS and CDR2 YFSETQ. The CDR3: CASSLASGSTGELFF. CDR3 sequence (DNA): TGCGCCAGCAGCTTGGCGTCAGGTAGTACCGGGGAGCTGTTTTTT.

The J gene is TRBJ2-5, the V gene TRBV5-1, with no clear D. Germline CDR1 is SGHRS and CDR2 is YFSETQ. The CDR3 extends over 12 amino acids. The V and J ends lost 3 bases and 3 bases respectively, with 6 bases between them. CDR3 residues: CASSYSKETQYF. The CDR3 nucleotides read TGCGCCAGCAGCTATAGTAAAGAGACCCAGTACTTC.

The rearrangement uses TRBV19 and TRBJ2-7; a weak D match, TRBD1 (7 bases). This CDR3 has 14 residues. V was shortened by 7 bases and J by 2 bases, with 15 bases between the two germline ends. Per the germline V gene, CDR1 is LNHDA and CDR2 is SQIVND (reference sequence). CDR3 protein: CASTSGDSAYEQYF. CDR3 in DNA: TGTGCCAGTACCTCGGGGGACAGTGCCTACGAGCAGTACTTC.

V gene TRBV28 combines with J gene TRBJ2-1; 12 nucleotides match TRBD2. Germline CDR1 and CDR2: MDHEN and SYDVKM. V was pared by 2 bases and J by 4 bases, with 9 bases of the junction left unmatched. CDR3 length: 18 residues. This CDR3 is CASSLRTLAGGPYNEQFF. The CDR3, as DNA: TGTGCCAGCAGTTTACGTACACTAGCGGGGGGCCCATACAATGAGCAGTTCTTC. Full variable domain (rest looked up from reference TRBV28 and TRBJ2-1): DVKVTQSSRYLVKRTGEKVFLECVQDMDHENMFWYRQDPGLGLRLIYFSYDVKMKEKGDIPEGYSVSREKKERFSLILESASTNQTSMYLCASSLRTLAGGPYNEQFFGPGTRLTVL.

This clone occurred a few times. This chain uses TRBV25-1 with TRBJ2-7, with 9 bases lining up with TRBD1. Trimming removed 4 bases from V and 3 bases from J; junction bases left unmatched: 4. CDR3 length equals 14 residues. The germline gives CDR1 MGHDK, CDR2 SYGVNS. CDR3 in amino acids: CASSGRDRDYEQYF. For the CDR3, the DNA is TGTGCCAGCAGTGGCCGGGACAGGGACTACGAGCAGTACTTC.

The rearrangement joins TRBV10-3 to TRBJ2-7; D unresolved. From germline, CDR1 is ENHRY and CDR2 SYGVKD. The CDR3 extends over 13 amino acids. V shed 3 bases and J shed 0 bases, with 6 bases lying between them. Written as DNA, the CDR3 is TGTGCCATCAGTGACGAGGTCTCCTACGAGCAGTACTTC. It translates to CAISDEVSYEQYF.

The rearrangement uses TRBV13 and TRBJ2-3; tentatively, D is TRBD2 (5 bases). This CDR3 spans 15 amino acids. CDR1 is PRHDT and CDR2 is FYEKMQ in the germline V gene (reference sequence). The V end lost 4 bases, the J end lost 10 bases, and 21 bases lay between the germline ends. The CDR3 nucleotides are TGTGCCAGCAGCTCCGAAAATGCGGAGCGGCGGGCGCAGTATTTT. Encoded protein: CASSSENAERRAQYF. The entire variable domain, with the rest obtained from reference TRBV13 and TRBJ2-3, is as follows: AAGVIQSPRHLIKEKRETATLKCYPIPRHDTVYWYQQGPGQDPQFLISFYEKMQSDKGSIPDRFSAQQFSDYHSELNMSSLELGDSALYFCASSSENAERRAQYFGPGTRLTVL.

The CDR3 loop reads CASSYPGHNTEAFF. The CDR3 DNA is TGTGCCAGCAGTTACCCGGGACACAACACTGAAGCTTTCTTT. This chain joins TRBV6-5 and TRBJ1-1; perhaps TRBD1 as D (6 bases). Germline CDR1 reads MNHEY; CDR2 reads SVGAGI. This CDR3 contains 14 residues. Trimming stripped 2 bases from V and 2 bases from J, with 9 bases between.

J is TRBJ1-3 and V is TRBV27; no clear D gene. The germline CDR1 and CDR2 sequences are MNHEY and SMNVEV (reference sequence). This CDR3 comprises 14 residues. V lost 1 base and J 8 bases, leaving 12 bases between the germline ends. The CDR3 DNA reads TGTGCCAGCAGTTTATGGCCTAAGGGAGACACCATATATTTT. As protein: CASSLWPKGDTIYF.

The chain links TRBV6-6 to TRBJ1-1; D may be TRBD1 (5 bases). Germline loops: CDR1 MNHNY, CDR2 SVGAGI (reference sequence). CDR3 size: 14 residues. Trimming pared 7 bases from V and 5 bases from J, leaving 17 bases between. The CDR3 is CASTFPQGITEAFF. CDR3 in DNA: TGTGCCAGCACTTTCCCCCAGGGTATAACTGAAGCTTTCTTT.

The gene calls are TRBV5-5 and TRBJ1-2; 7 nucleotides align to TRBD1. The CDR3 is 16 residues long. Germline CDR1 SGHKS, CDR2 YYEKEE (reference sequence). The V segment lost 0 bases and the J segment 5 bases; nucleotides outside the gene matches: 10. The CDR3 reads CASSLGTGAPVYGYTF. The CDR3 bases are TGTGCCAGCAGCTTGGGGACAGGAGCTCCTGTTTATGGCTACACCTTC. The full variable domain, in which reference TRBV5-5 and TRBJ1-2 provide the parts outside the CDR3, is DAGVTQSPTHLIKTRGQQVTLRCSPISGHKSVSWYQQVLGQGPQFIFQYYEKEERGRGNFPDRFSARQFPNYSSELNVNALLLGDSALYLCASSLGTGAPVYGYTFGSGTRLTVV.

The rearrangement joins TRBV19 to TRBJ2-1; 8 bases are shared with TRBD2. Germline CDR1 and CDR2: LNHDA and SQIVND (reference sequence). J gave up 0 bases and V 7 bases, and 5 bases lay outside the gene matches. This CDR3 contains 15 residues. This chain's CDR3 is CASTAGLVSYNEQFF. As DNA, the CDR3 is TGTGCCAGTACCGCGGGACTAGTCTCCTACAATGAGCAGTTCTTC.